This TCR beta chain was captured by sequencing in a study of shared clonotypes between healthy human individuals. Comment on this clone: Its antigen remains unidentified.

Findings of the study overall: For sorted subsets, rarefaction showed incomplete sequencing despite large depth.

V shed 7 bases and J shed 1 base, with 11 bases lying between them. The germline V gene encodes CDR1 SGHKS and CDR2 YYEKEE (reference sequence). The CDR3 sequence is 14 residues long. The naive CD8 population came from CD45RO-negative cells selected for CCR7, without terminally differentiated effector memory CD45RA+ cells. The method was immunoSEQ multiplex PCR; TCRdb's version includes in-frame clones alone and lacks a portion of them. This sample has millions of clones, with over 85% found just once. The source material was naive CD8+ T cells sorted from blood. The gene calls are TRBV5-5 and TRBJ2-2; D is unresolved. This TCR was sampled from a man aged 18 to 30 in good health. DNA for the CDR3: TGTGCCAGCGCTGTGGCTGAGAACACCGGGGAGCTGTTTTTT. Translated: CASAVAENTGELFF.